The next 20 T cell receptor beta chains were all read from a single sample in a study of cytomegalovirus exposure and HLA in healthy donors. Use of 60 Vbeta and 13 Jbeta primers characterized the PCR. Libraries were prepared by immunoSEQ multiplex PCR; TCRdb keeps only in-frame clonotypes and omits some of them. The table has approximately 150,000 clones, about 80% seen once; the top ten hold less than 3%. Material: PBMCs. The receptors here all came from a woman under 30 in good health and CMV-seropositive.

This clone was seen more than once but under ten times. This sequence joins TRBV28 and TRBJ1-5; 7 bases agree with TRBD1. The CDR3 has 17 residues. In germline, CDR1 is MDHEN, CDR2 SYDVKM. J gave up 9 bases and V 6 bases, and 20 bases lay outside the gene matches. The chain's CDR3 is CASSYFGQASQKWPQHF. CDR3 in DNA: TGTGCCAGCAGCTATTTTGGACAGGCGAGTCAAAAGTGGCCCCAGCATTTT.

This chain links TRBV5-1 with TRBJ2-7; 10 nucleotides agree with TRBD2. The assigned J gene may be wrong: the sequence end matches TRBJ2-1 better. Germline V gene sequence: CDR1 SGHRS, CDR2 YFSETQ. The CDR3 runs 15 residues. CDR3 residues: CASSLVSGGTNEQFF. CDR3 nucleotide sequence: TGCGCCAGCAGCTTGGTTAGCGGGGGGACCAATGAGCAGTTCTTC.

The chain is built from TRBV19 and TRBJ2-7; the D gene is possibly TRBD1 (6 bases). Trimming cost V 5 bases and J 1 base, with 9 bases left between them. Germline CDR1 and CDR2: LNHDA and SQIVND (reference sequence). The CDR3 is 13 residues long. The CDR3 region has the DNA TGTGCCAGTAGTGTGGGACATTCCTACGAGCAGTACTTC. Amino acids: CASSVGHSYEQYF. Full variable domain (outside the CDR3, taken from reference TRBV19 and TRBJ2-7): DGGITQSPKYLFRKEGQNVTLSCEQNLNHDAMYWYRQDPGQGLRLIYYSQIVNDFQKGDIAEGYSVSREKKESFPLTVTSAQKNPTAFYLCASSVGHSYEQYFGPGTRLTVT.

The J gene is TRBJ1-5, the V gene TRBV6-5, with 7 bases matching TRBD1. V was pared by 6 bases and J by 9 bases, with 11 bases of the junction left unmatched. This CDR3 is 14 amino acids long. The germline V gene encodes CDR1 MNHEY and CDR2 SVGAGI. CDR3 in DNA: TGTGCCAGCAGCCGCGACAGGGCTTCGGGGCCCCAGCATTTT. This sequence encodes CASSRDRASGPQHF.

The chain links TRBV28 to TRBJ1-2; D is unresolved. Trimming took 4 bases from V and 6 from J, leaving 15 bases between them. The CDR3 length is 14 residues. Germline CDR1 reads MDHEN; CDR2 reads SYDVKM. In DNA form, the CDR3 reads TGTGCCAGCAGTTCGGCTGGGAGGGCGGATGGCTACACCTTC. As protein: CASSSAGRADGYTF.

This chain connects TRBV18 to TRBJ2-5; D not certain. The CDR3 spans 12 residues. CDR1 and CDR2 from the germline V gene are KGHSH and LQKENI. Deletions cut 3 bases from V and 5 bases from J, with 7 bases between. Here the CDR3 reads CASSPSGETQYF. The CDR3 nucleotides read TGTGCCAGCTCACCCTCCGGGGAGACCCAGTACTTC.

This clone appeared many times. CDR3 coding DNA: TGCGCCAGCAGCTCTATTAACTTCGTCGGTCCTAATGAAAAACTGTTTTTT. Translation: CASSSINFVGPNEKLFF. This chain uses TRBV4-1 with TRBJ1-4; no reliable D call. This CDR3 is built from 17 residues. Trimming removed 5 bases at V and 3 bases at J, with 19 bases between. Per germline, CDR1 MGHRA and CDR2 YSYEKL.

V and J are TRBV5-1 and TRBJ2-7; TRBD1 aligns across 9 bases. Germline V gives CDR1 SGHRS, CDR2 YFSETQ. The CDR3 extends over 15 amino acids. The ends lost 0 bases at V and 7 bases at J; junction bases unmatched: 8. The CDR3 sequence: CASSLVWDRVLEQYF. CDR3 sequence (DNA): TGCGCCAGCAGCTTGGTCTGGGACAGGGTCTTGGAGCAGTACTTC.

The CDR3 reads CASKVLALSYNEQFF. CDR3 nucleotides: TGTGCCAGCAAAGTCTTAGCGTTATCCTACAATGAGCAGTTCTTC. This rearrangement joins TRBV6-1 to TRBJ2-1, with D possibly being TRBD2 (5 bases). The CDR3 covers 15 residues. Germline loops: CDR1 MNHNS, CDR2 SASEGT. Trimming cost V 7 bases and J 1 base, with 14 bases left between them.

As to this clone: Other DNA variants within this sample encode the same CDR3. The chain uses TRBV6-6 and TRBJ1-5; D is undetermined. In germline, CDR1 is MNHNY, CDR2 SVGAGI (reference sequence). CDR3 size: 14 residues. V lost 1 base to trimming and J lost 5 bases, with 9 bases between them. The CDR3 protein is CASSYFEVDQPQHF. The CDR3 bases are TGTGCCAGCAGTTACTTTGAGGTCGATCAGCCCCAGCATTTT.

The chain recombines TRBV30 with TRBJ2-1; 8 nucleotides agree with TRBD2. The CDR3 runs 15 residues. CDR1 and CDR2 (germline): GTSNPN, SVGIG (reference sequence). V trimming: 2 bases; J trimming: 3 bases; junction bases outside the gene matches: 6. CDR3 in DNA: TGTGCCTGGAGTCCCGGGACTAGATTCTACAATGAGCAGTTCTTC. Its translation is CAWSPGTRFYNEQFF.

This clone was detected a few times. The genes are TRBV5-6 and TRBJ1-6; 8 bases fit TRBD1. The CDR3 extends over 19 amino acids. V was pared by 1 base and J by 0 bases, with 9 bases of the junction left unmatched. Germline CDR1 reads SGHDT; CDR2 reads YYEEEE. CDR3 region: CASSLPGRGPSSYNSPLHF. The CDR3 nucleotides read TGTGCCAGCAGCTTGCCCGGCAGGGGGCCGAGCTCCTATAATTCACCCCTCCACTTT.

V gene TRBV11-2 combines with J gene TRBJ2-1; 8 bases line up with TRBD2. This CDR3 is built from 15 residues. With V trimmed by 4 bases and J by 4 bases, 6 bases remained unmatched. Per germline, CDR1 SGHAT and CDR2 FQNNGV. CDR3 coding DNA: TGTGCCAGCAGCTGGGCTAGCGGGTCGTACAATGAGCAGTTCTTC. Residues: CASSWASGSYNEQFF.

The chain links TRBV14 to TRBJ1-6; perhaps TRBD1 as D (6 bases). The CDR3 consists of 14 residues. V lost 4 bases and J lost 10, with 14 bases in between. Germline V lookup: CDR1 SGHDN, CDR2 FVKESK. The CDR3 DNA reads TGTGCCAGCAGCCCACAGGGTATAGTATCACCCCTCCACTTT. Its protein is CASSPQGIVSPLHF.

This chain links TRBV6-1 with TRBJ2-7; 7 nucleotides align to TRBD1. The CDR3 sequence is 13 residues long. The J segment lost 3 bases and the V segment lost 8 bases, leaving 7 bases of the junction unmatched. Germline assignment: CDR1 MNHNS and CDR2 SASEGT. The CDR3 bases are TGTGCCAGCGGCAGGGACAGCCGCTACGAGCAGTACTTC. Translation: CASGRDSRYEQYF.

This chain links TRBV27 with TRBJ1-5; no firm D call. In germline, CDR1 is MNHEY, CDR2 SMNVEV (reference sequence). The V end lost 8 bases, the J end lost 1 base, and 9 bases lay between the germline ends. The CDR3 has 13 residues. CDR3 protein: CASGQVSNQPQHF. The CDR3 nucleotides read TGTGCCAGCGGGCAGGTCAGCAATCAGCCCCAGCATTTT.

The V gene is TRBV29-1, the J gene TRBJ1-2, with TRBD1 matching over 10 bases. V shed 6 bases and J 6 bases; nucleotides not matched to a gene: 10. The CDR3 is 14 residues long. In germline, CDR1 is SQVTM, CDR2 ANQGSEA. The CDR3 region has the DNA TGCAGCGTCCTTTATATGGGACAGGGGAATGGCTACACCTTC. It yields the protein CSVLYMGQGNGYTF.

The chain is built from TRBV25-1 and TRBJ1-4; maybe TRBD1 (5 bases). Trimming pared 4 bases from V and 5 bases from J, leaving 14 bases between. Germline-derived CDR1 and CDR2 are MGHDK and SYGVNS. The CDR3 spans 15 residues. The CDR3 bases are TGTGCCAGCAGTGCAACAGGCGTCACGAATGAAAAACTGTTTTTT. It is translated as CASSATGVTNEKLFF. Full variable domain (rest looked up from reference TRBV25-1 and TRBJ1-4): EADIYQTPRYLVIGTGKKITLECSQTMGHDKMYWYQQDPGMELHLIHYSYGVNSTEKGDLSSESTVSRIRTEHFPLTLESARPSHTSQYLCASSATGVTNEKLFFGSGTQLSVL.

This clone has just a few counts. V usage is TRBV14 and J usage is TRBJ1-1; possibly TRBD1 for D (5 bases). Germline loops: CDR1 SGHDN, CDR2 FVKESK. The V end lost 2 bases, the J end lost 4 bases, and 14 bases lay between the germline ends. This CDR3 has 15 amino acids. This CDR3 is CASSQTTDEPTEAFF. The CDR3 region has the DNA TGTGCCAGCAGCCAAACGACAGACGAGCCCACTGAAGCTTTCTTT.

This CDR3 is CASKTGSYGYTF. The CDR3 coding sequence is TGTGCCAGCAAAACAGGGAGTTATGGCTACACCTTC. This chain joins TRBV6-1 and TRBJ1-2; D might be TRBD1 (6 bases). Germline values: CDR1 MNHNS, CDR2 SASEGT. Trimming pared 7 bases from V and 5 bases from J, leaving 11 bases between. The CDR3 has 12 residues.